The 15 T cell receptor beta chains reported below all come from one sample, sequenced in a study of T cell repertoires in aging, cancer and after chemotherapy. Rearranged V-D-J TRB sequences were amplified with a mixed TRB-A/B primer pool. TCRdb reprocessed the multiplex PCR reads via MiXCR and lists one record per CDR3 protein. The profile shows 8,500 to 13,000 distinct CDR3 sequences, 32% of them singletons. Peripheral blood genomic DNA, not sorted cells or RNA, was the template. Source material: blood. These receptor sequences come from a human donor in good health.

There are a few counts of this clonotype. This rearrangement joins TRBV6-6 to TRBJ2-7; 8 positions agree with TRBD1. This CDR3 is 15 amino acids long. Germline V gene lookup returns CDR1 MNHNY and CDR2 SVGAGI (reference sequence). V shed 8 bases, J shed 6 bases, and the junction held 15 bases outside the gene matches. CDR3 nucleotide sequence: TGTGCCAGCGGCACCTCCCAGGGGGCACTGTCCGAGCAGTACTTC. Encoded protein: CASGTSQGALSEQYF.

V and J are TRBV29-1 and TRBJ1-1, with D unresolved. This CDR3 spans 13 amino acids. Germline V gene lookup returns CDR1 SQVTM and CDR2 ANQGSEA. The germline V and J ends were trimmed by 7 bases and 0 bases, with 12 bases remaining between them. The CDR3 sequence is CSGKGSMNTEAFF. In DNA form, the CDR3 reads TGCAGCGGTAAGGGTTCCATGAACACTGAAGCTTTCTTT.

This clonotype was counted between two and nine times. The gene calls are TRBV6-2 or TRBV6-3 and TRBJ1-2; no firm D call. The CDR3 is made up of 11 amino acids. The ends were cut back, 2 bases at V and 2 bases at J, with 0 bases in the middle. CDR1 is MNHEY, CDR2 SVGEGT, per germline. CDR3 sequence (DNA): TGTGCCAGCAGTTACAACTATGGCTACACCTTC. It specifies CASSYNYGYTF.

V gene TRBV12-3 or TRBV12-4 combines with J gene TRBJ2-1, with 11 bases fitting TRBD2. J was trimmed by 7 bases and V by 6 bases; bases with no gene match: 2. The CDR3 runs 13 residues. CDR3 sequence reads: CASRLAGANEQFF. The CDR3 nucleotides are TGTGCCAGCAGACTAGCGGGAGCAAATGAGCAGTTCTTC.

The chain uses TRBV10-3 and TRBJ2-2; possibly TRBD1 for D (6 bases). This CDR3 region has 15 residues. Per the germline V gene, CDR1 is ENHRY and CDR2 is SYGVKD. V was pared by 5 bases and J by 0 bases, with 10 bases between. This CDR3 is CAISKGQANTGELFF. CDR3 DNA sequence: TGTGCCATCAGTAAGGGACAAGCGAACACCGGGGAGCTGTTTTTT.

The chain's CDR3 is CASSQDRGTEAFF. CDR3 coding DNA: TGTGCCAGCAGCCAAGATCGGGGAACTGAAGCTTTCTTT. The rearrangement links TRBV4-2 to TRBJ1-1; no clear D. This CDR3 is built from 13 residues. Deletions cut 0 bases from V and 5 bases from J, with 7 bases between. The germline CDR1 and CDR2 sequences are LGHNA and YNFKEQ.

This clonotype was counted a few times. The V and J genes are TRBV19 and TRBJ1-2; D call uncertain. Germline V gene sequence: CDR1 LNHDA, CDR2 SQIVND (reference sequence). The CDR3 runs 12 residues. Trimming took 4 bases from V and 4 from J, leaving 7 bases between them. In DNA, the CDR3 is TGTGCCAGTAGTAATCCCGGCTATGGCTACACCTTC. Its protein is CASSNPGYGYTF.

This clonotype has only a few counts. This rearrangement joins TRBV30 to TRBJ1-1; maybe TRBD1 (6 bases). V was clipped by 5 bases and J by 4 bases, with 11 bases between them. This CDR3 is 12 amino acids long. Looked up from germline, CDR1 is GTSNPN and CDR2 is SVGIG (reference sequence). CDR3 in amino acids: CAWDRIATEAFF. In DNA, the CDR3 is TGTGCCTGGGACAGGATAGCCACTGAAGCTTTCTTT.

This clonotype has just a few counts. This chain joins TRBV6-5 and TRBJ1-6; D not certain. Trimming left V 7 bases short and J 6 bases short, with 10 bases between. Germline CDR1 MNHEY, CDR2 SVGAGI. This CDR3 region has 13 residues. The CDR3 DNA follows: TGTGCCAGCATAAAGGCAGCTAATTCACCCCTCCACTTT. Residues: CASIKAANSPLHF.

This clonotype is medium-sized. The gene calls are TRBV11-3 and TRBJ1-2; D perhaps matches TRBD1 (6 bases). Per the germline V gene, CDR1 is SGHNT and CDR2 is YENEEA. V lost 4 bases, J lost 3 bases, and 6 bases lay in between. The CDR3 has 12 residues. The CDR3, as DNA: TGTGCCAGCAGCTCAGGGGACTATGGCTACACCTTC. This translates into CASSSGDYGYTF.

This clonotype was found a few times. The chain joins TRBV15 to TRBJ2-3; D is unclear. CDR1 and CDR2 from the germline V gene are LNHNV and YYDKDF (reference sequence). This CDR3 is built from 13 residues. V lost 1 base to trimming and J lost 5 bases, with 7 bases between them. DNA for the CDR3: TGTGCCACCAGCAGAGCAGATGGAGATACGCAGTATTTT. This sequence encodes CATSRADGDTQYF.

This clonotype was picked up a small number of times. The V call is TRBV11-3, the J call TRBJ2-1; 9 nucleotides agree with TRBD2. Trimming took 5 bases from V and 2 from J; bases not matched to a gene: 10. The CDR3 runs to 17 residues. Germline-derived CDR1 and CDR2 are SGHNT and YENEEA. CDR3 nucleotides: TGTGCCAGCAGCAGAGAGGTGCGGGAGGGCCCCTACAATGAGCAGTTCTTC. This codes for CASSREVREGPYNEQFF.

The CDR3 here is CSAPRTGAAGANVLTF. DNA of the CDR3: TGCAGTGCTCCGAGGACAGGGGCGGCGGGGGCCAACGTCCTGACTTTC. This chain connects TRBV20-1 to TRBJ2-6, with 9 bases matching TRBD1. The V gene's germline CDR1 is DFQATT and CDR2 SNEGSKA (reference sequence). This CDR3 is 16 amino acids long. V shed 5 bases, J shed 4 bases, and the junction held 9 bases outside the gene matches.

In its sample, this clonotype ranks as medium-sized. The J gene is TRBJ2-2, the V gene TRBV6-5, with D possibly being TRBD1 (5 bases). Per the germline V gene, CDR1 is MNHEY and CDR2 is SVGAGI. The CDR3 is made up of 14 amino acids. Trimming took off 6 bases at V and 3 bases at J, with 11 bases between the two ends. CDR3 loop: CASRLDSYTGELFF. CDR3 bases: TGTGCCAGCAGACTCGACAGCTACACCGGGGAGCTGTTTTTT.

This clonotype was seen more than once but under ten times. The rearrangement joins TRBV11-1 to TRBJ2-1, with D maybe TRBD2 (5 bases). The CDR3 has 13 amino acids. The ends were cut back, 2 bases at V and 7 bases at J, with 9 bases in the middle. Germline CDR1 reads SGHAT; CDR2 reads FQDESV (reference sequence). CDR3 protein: CASSLTRLNEQFF. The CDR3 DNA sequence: TGTGCCAGCAGCTTAACTAGACTTAATGAGCAGTTCTTC. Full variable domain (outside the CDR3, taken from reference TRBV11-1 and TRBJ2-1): EAEVAQSPRYKITEKSQAVAFWCDPISGHATLYWYRQILGQGPELLVQFQDESVVDDSQLPKDRFSAERLKGVDSTLKIQPAELGDSAMYLCASSLTRLNEQFFGPGTRLTVL.